The 18 T cell receptor beta chains below come from one sample, sequenced in a study of blood T cell repertoires in COVID-19. The protocol was immunoSEQ multiplex PCR, while the TCRdb copy is restricted to in-frame clones and leaves out a portion. The sample includes under 140,000 clones, about 70% of them seen just once. Sequencing was carried out using peripheral blood. The receptor set was obtained from a woman aged 60-75 years with acute or convalescent COVID-19.

This clone has more than one count but fewer than ten. The chain is built from TRBV5-1 and TRBJ2-2, with unresolved D. V shed 1 base and J shed 6 bases, with 4 bases lying between them. Germline CDR1 and CDR2: SGHRS and YFSETQ. The CDR3 spans 12 residues. The CDR3 sequence is CASSLLAGELFF. The CDR3 nucleotides read TGCGCCAGCAGCTTGTTAGCCGGGGAGCTGTTTTTT.

The CDR3 reads CARIKRTENQPQHF. The CDR3 DNA is TGTGCCAGGATTAAAAGGACAGAGAATCAGCCCCAGCATTTT. The rearrangement links TRBV19 to TRBJ1-5, with D maybe TRBD1 (6 bases). The CDR3 is 14 residues long. The germline V gene has CDR1 LNHDA and CDR2 SQIVND (reference sequence). Trimming pared 9 bases from V and 4 bases from J, leaving 16 bases between.

The chain has TRBV5-5 and TRBJ1-2; tentatively, D is TRBD1 (5 bases). Germline CDR1 SGHKS, CDR2 YYEKEE (reference sequence). The V end lost 0 bases, the J end lost 7 bases, and 7 bases lay between the germline ends. CDR3 length: 12 residues. The CDR3 coding sequence is TGTGCCAGCAGCTTGGTGGGGGGTGGCTACACCTTC. This translates into CASSLVGGGYTF.

This chain links TRBV7-9 with TRBJ1-4, with TRBD1 identical over 8 bases. The CDR3 is made up of 15 amino acids. Germline trimming cut 5 bases from V and 3 bases from J; bases unmatched to any gene: 5. CDR1 SEHNR and CDR2 FQNEAQ come from the germline V gene (reference sequence). CDR3 amino acids: CASSTTGDPNEKLFF. CDR3 sequence (DNA): TGTGCCAGCAGCACGACAGGGGATCCTAATGAAAAACTGTTTTTT.

The rearrangement links TRBV5-1 to TRBJ2-7; the D gene is possibly TRBD1 (5 bases). Germline assignment: CDR1 SGHRS and CDR2 YFSETQ. Trimming took 5 bases from V and 0 from J, leaving 12 bases between them. CDR3 size: 14 residues. The CDR3 nucleotides are TGCGCCAGCAGAACAACAGGTGCCTCCTACGAGCAGTACTTC. Its protein product is CASRTTGASYEQYF.

The chain is built from TRBV18 and TRBJ1-2; D not resolved. V shed 3 bases and J shed 3 bases, with 8 bases lying between them. Germline V gene data show CDR1 as KGHSH and CDR2 as LQKENI. The CDR3 is 13 amino acids. CDR3 sequence (DNA): TGTGCCAGCTCACCCGCTATGGACTATGGCTACACCTTC. Its protein is CASSPAMDYGYTF. Based on the CDR3 plus reference TRBV18 and TRBJ1-2, the full variable domain is NAGVMQNPRHLVRRRGQEARLRCSPMKGHSHVYWYRQLPEEGLKFMVYLQKENIIDESGMPKERFSAEFPKEGPSILRIQQVVRGDSAAYFCASSPAMDYGYTFGSGTRLTVV.

The genes are TRBV4-1 and TRBJ1-2; the D gene is possibly TRBD1 (6 bases). CDR1 is MGHRA, CDR2 YSYEKL, per germline. The ends were cut back, 4 bases at V and 2 bases at J, with 8 bases in the middle. This CDR3 contains 13 residues. The CDR3: CASSPDSNYGYTF. The DNA for the CDR3 is TGCGCCAGCAGCCCGGACAGCAACTATGGCTACACCTTC.

For the CDR3, the DNA is TGTGCCAGCAGCTTGGCCGGGACAGGGGTTTCCGAGCAGTACTTC. Translating gives CASSLAGTGVSEQYF. V gene TRBV7-2 combines with J gene TRBJ2-7; 10 bases fit TRBD1. The CDR3 has 15 residues. Looked up from germline, CDR1 is SGHTA and CDR2 is FQGNSA. Trimming took 3 bases from V and 6 from J; bases not matched to a gene: 8.

This clone is a singleton in its sample. The V gene is TRBV5-5, the J gene TRBJ2-1; D is possibly TRBD1 (6 bases). Germline-derived CDR1 and CDR2 are SGHKS and YYEKEE (reference sequence). V was trimmed by 4 bases and J by 2 bases, leaving 13 bases between them. CDR3 length equals 15 residues. In nucleotides, the CDR3 is TGTGCCAGCAGCCAGGACAGTCCAACCTACAATGAGCAGTTCTTC. Translation gives CASSQDSPTYNEQFF.

With respect to this clone: At one boundary the junction diverges from the germline segment, which might be a read error. The genes are TRBV30 and TRBJ1-2; D gene unclear. The CDR3 sequence is 11 residues long. Germline lookup yields CDR1 GTSNPN and CDR2 SVGIG (reference sequence). The CDR3 DNA reads TGTGCCTGGAGTGTACGTCTTGAGGAGGCCTTC. Its translation is CAWSVRLEEAF.

This clone was recorded many times. The chain has TRBV28 and TRBJ1-5; D unclear. Trimming stripped 1 base from V and 0 bases from J, with 7 bases between. CDR3 length equals 15 residues. The germline V gene encodes CDR1 MDHEN and CDR2 SYDVKM. In DNA, the CDR3 is TGTGCCAGCAGTTTATTGAGAAATAGCAATCAGCCCCAGCATTTT. Translated, it gives CASSLLRNSNQPQHF.

This clone was counted a few times. Other DNA sequences in the same sample also yield this CDR3. This chain joins TRBV2 and TRBJ2-2; D perhaps matches TRBD2 (7 bases). In germline, CDR1 is SNHLY, CDR2 FYNNEI. The germline V and J ends were trimmed by 1 base and 5 bases, with 11 bases remaining between them. The CDR3 is 15 amino acids. CDR3 protein: CASSEVQGGTGELFF. The DNA for the CDR3 is TGTGCCAGCAGTGAAGTACAGGGAGGGACCGGGGAGCTGTTTTTT.

The J gene is TRBJ1-3, the V gene TRBV28, with unresolved D. Trimming took off 3 bases at V and 1 base at J, with 7 bases between the two ends. Germline CDR1 and CDR2: MDHEN and SYDVKM. The CDR3 extends over 14 amino acids. The CDR3 DNA is TGTGCCAGCAGTTTTAGAGGGTCTGGAAACACCATATATTTT. It specifies CASSFRGSGNTIYF.

The chain couples TRBV29-1 to TRBJ1-1; 12 bases fit TRBD1. In germline, CDR1 is SQVTM, CDR2 ANQGSEA. The J segment lost 4 bases and the V segment lost 7 bases, leaving 10 bases of the junction unmatched. The CDR3 has 15 residues. Here the CDR3 reads CSAGTGGAWGTEAFF. The CDR3 coding sequence is TGCAGCGCCGGGACAGGGGGCGCTTGGGGCACTGAAGCTTTCTTT. The full variable domain, its missing parts supplied by reference TRBV29-1 and TRBJ1-1, is SAVISQKPSRDICQRGTSLTIQCQVDSQVTMMFWYRQQPGQSLTLIATANQGSEATYESGFVIDKFPISRPNLTFSTLTVSNMSPEDSSIYLCSAGTGGAWGTEAFFGQGTRLTVV.

The rearrangement uses TRBV7-8 and TRBJ2-1; tentative D call: TRBD1 (6 bases). Deletions cut 0 bases from V and 9 bases from J, with 9 bases between. CDR1 and CDR2 (germline): SGHVS, FQNEAQ. The CDR3 runs to 13 residues. The CDR3: CASSLALRGEQFF. Written as DNA, the CDR3 is TGTGCCAGCAGCTTAGCGCTCAGGGGTGAGCAGTTCTTC.

The V and J genes are TRBV6-1 and TRBJ1-3; D unresolved. With 0 bases removed from V and 0 bases from J, the gap between germline ends came to 12 bases. The CDR3 spans 17 residues. The germline CDR1 and CDR2 sequences are MNHNS and SASEGT. The chain's CDR3 is CASSEAPGSLSGNTIYF. The CDR3 DNA is TGTGCCAGCAGTGAAGCTCCCGGGAGTCTCTCTGGAAACACCATATATTTT.

V is TRBV5-1 and J is TRBJ2-1, with unresolved D. Trimming left V 5 bases short and J 6 bases short, with 15 bases between. Germline assignment: CDR1 SGHRS and CDR2 YFSETQ. The CDR3 covers 14 residues. CDR3 in amino acids: CASSSPDKTNEQFF. CDR3 in DNA: TGCGCCAGCAGTTCCCCAGACAAGACCAATGAGCAGTTCTTC.

The chain links TRBV7-2 to TRBJ2-7, with D possibly being TRBD2 (7 bases). The CDR3 has 14 amino acids. V was trimmed by 6 bases and J by 0 bases, leaving 12 bases between them. Germline CDR1 SGHTA, CDR2 FQGNSA. Here the CDR3 DNA reads TGTGCCAGCAGTCCGGCGGGGGCCTCCTACGAGCAGTACTTC. Translation: CASSPAGASYEQYF. Full variable domain (outside the CDR3, taken from reference TRBV7-2 and TRBJ2-7): GAGVSQSPSNKVTEKGKDVELRCDPISGHTALYWYRQSLGQGLEFLIYFQGNSAPDKSGLPSDRFSAERTGGSVSTLTIQRTQQEDSAVYLCASSPAGASYEQYFGPGTRLTVT.